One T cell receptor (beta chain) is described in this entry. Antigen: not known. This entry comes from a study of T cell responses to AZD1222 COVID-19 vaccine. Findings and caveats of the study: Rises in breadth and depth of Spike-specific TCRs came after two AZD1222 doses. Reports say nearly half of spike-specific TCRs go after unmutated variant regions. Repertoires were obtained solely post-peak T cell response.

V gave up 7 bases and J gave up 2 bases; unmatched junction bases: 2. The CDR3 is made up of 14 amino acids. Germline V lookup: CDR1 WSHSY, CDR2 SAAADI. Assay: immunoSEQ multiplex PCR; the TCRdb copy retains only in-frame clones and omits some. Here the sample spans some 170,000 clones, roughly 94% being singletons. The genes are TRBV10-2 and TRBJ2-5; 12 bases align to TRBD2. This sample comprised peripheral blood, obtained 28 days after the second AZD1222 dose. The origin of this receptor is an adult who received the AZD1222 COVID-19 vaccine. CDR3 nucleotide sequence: TGCGCCAGCAATCTAGCGGGAGGGCAAGAGACCCAGTACTTC. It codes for CASNLAGGQETQYF.